This TCR beta chain was sequenced in a study of blood T cell repertoires in COVID-19. Study-level background: Material from acute and convalescent COVID-19 was sourced from the United States, Italy and Spain. T cells, B-cell-depleted T cells, or PBMCs supplied cDNA or gDNA.

Authors' methods: Amplifying reference gene primers gave estimates of nucleated cell counts. Some clones are missing from TCRdb's copy, which holds only in-frame ones; the method was immunoSEQ multiplex PCR. V and J calls and clone size come straight from that table; D and trimming were deduced from the DNA. The sample shows about 75,000 clones, about 74% of them seen only once. Sequencing was performed on peripheral blood. The source is a human donor with acute or convalescent COVID-19. The donor label of this sample is uncertain.

Here the CDR3 reads CASSLNLAGSPEAFF. Written as DNA, the CDR3 is TGTGCCAGCAGTTTAAACCTTGCGGGATCTCCTGAAGCTTTCTTT. The genes are TRBV27 and TRBJ1-1; D gene ambiguous. The V gene lost 2 bases and the J gene lost 6 bases, with 16 bases spanning the gap. CDR1 is MNHEY and CDR2 is SMNVEV in the germline V gene (reference sequence). This CDR3 is 15 amino acids long.